Listed below are T cell receptor beta chains from one sample, sequenced in a study of control samples from healthy donors and cancer patients. TCRdb keeps only in-frame clones here, not all; method: immunoSEQ multiplex PCR. The sample shows about 60,000 clones, roughly 87% of them seen only once. The sample was blood. These receptors originate from a man aged 50 to 59 in good health. Each CDR3 is given with its conserved first and last residue. The D gene is left open where the match is weak. Clone size, where shown, is once, few, many, or a class for clones that have expanded.

abundance: NA
j_gene: TRBJ2-6
d_gene: NA
v_gene: TRBV6-2/TRBV6-3
len: 16
CDR3nt: TGTGCCAGCAGTTACGATGCCTCCCCCGGGGCCAACGTCCTGACTTTC
CDR3aa: CASSYDASPGANVLTF

abundance: once
j_gene: TRBJ2-3
d_gene: NA
v_gene: TRBV5-6
len: 15
CDR3nt: TGTGCCAGCAGGCTCGTGGGACGGTCTGCTGATACGCAGTATTTT
CDR3aa: CASRLVGRSADTQYF

abundance: NA
j_gene: TRBJ2-1
d_gene: TRBD2
v_gene: TRBV10-3
len: 16
CDR3nt: TGTGCCATCAGTGACTATAGCGGGAGCTCTTACAATGAGCAGTTCTTC
CDR3aa: CAISDYSGSSYNEQFF

abundance: NA
j_gene: TRBJ2-7
d_gene: NA
v_gene: TRBV7-6
len: 13
CDR3nt: TGTGCCAGCAGCTTTGCCGGCAGCCACGAGCAGTACTTC
CDR3aa: CASSFAGSHEQYF

abundance: NA
j_gene: TRBJ1-2
d_gene: NA
v_gene: TRBV5-1
len: 13
CDR3nt: TGCGCCAGCAGCGCAGGGGAGGTCTATGGCTACACCTTC
CDR3aa: CASSAGEVYGYTF

abundance: NA
j_gene: TRBJ1-6
d_gene: TRBD1
v_gene: TRBV19
len: 15
CDR3nt: TGTGCCAGTAGTACATCGACAGGGAGTATGTCACCCCTCCACTTT
CDR3aa: CASSTSTGSMSPLHF

abundance: NA
j_gene: TRBJ1-1
d_gene: NA
v_gene: TRBV7-2
len: 14
CDR3nt: TGTGCCAGCAGCTTACCCCTTTTAGGCACTGAAGCTTTCTTT
CDR3aa: CASSLPLLGTEAFF

abundance: NA
j_gene: TRBJ1-1
d_gene: NA
v_gene: TRBV29-1
len: 14
CDR3nt: TGCAGCGTTGAGGAACAGGGATGGGACACTGAAGCTTTCTTT
CDR3aa: CSVEEQGWDTEAFF

abundance: NA
j_gene: TRBJ2-7
d_gene: TRBD1
v_gene: TRBV20-1
len: 14
CDR3nt: TGCAGTGCTAGTAGGGGGCCGCCCCGCGACGAGCAGTACTTC
CDR3aa: CSASRGPPRDEQYF

abundance: NA
j_gene: TRBJ2-7
d_gene: TRBD1
v_gene: TRBV9
len: 19
CDR3nt: TGTGCCAGCAGCGTAGATCTGGGCGGACAGGGGATTTTTGGGGACGAGCAGTACTTC
CDR3aa: CASSVDLGGQGIFGDEQYF